This T cell receptor (beta chain) was recorded in a study of T cells in Graves' hyperthyroidism and ophthalmopathy. Study-wide results and limits: Clonotypes that were expanded in thyroid above 0.001 mostly appeared in blood too. Ophthalmopathy, as predicted by the model, came a median around 7 months after the prediction.

The CDR3 is 16 residues long. Trimming shortened V by 2 bases and J by 0 bases, and 11 bases separated the two germline ends. The source material, RNA transcripts, was used to amplify TCR beta CDR3 regions. The primer set for the first-round RT-PCR of the TCR CDR3 was HTBI. TCRdb redid the calling of the multiplex PCR reads with MiXCR, one entry per CDR3 protein. Here the sample spans 550,000 to 600,000 distinct CDR3 sequences, over 15% being singletons. Researchers defined stable Graves' hyperthyroidism as no ophthalmopathy progression within 18 months. Cells are PBMCs isolated from roughly 10 ml of fresh blood. This clonotype was seen only a few times. The antigen is undetermined.

The chain joins TRBV12-3 or TRBV12-4 to TRBJ2-4, with D tentatively TRBD2 (6 bases). This sequence originates from a woman aged 18 to 35 with Graves' hyperthyroidism. Source material: blood. The CDR3 DNA reads TGTGCCAGCAGTTTAATGGGACTCGGAGCCAAAAACATTCAGTACTTC. Translating it yields CASSLMGLGAKNIQYF.